A single sample gave rise to the 21 T cell receptor beta chains below, sequenced in a study of STAT5B mutations in CD4+ large granular lymphocyte leukemia (dated by TCRdb to between 2021 and 2023). Library method: the immunoSEQ multiplex PCR assay. Not all clones reach the TCRdb copy of this immuneACCESS table, which keeps in-frame sequences only. Checked studies attribute under half of the gap to unresolved V genes and leave the rest unexplained. The sample data list 5,000 or so clones, and roughly 88% of these were observed just once. The ten largest clones capture roughly 80% of the sample. The sample was PBMCs. The receptors come from a man aged 40-50 years with CD4+ T-cell large granular lymphocyte leukemia.

This clone came up a few times. V usage is TRBV7-9 and J usage is TRBJ1-5; D unclear. CDR3 length: 12 residues. V was cut by 5 bases and J by 6 bases, with 8 bases left in between. Germline CDR1 reads SEHNR; CDR2 reads FQNEAQ (reference sequence). DNA of the CDR3: TGTGCCAGCAGCCAATCGGGTCAGCCCCAGCATTTT. It is translated as CASSQSGQPQHF.

This chain connects TRBV6-1 to TRBJ2-1, with 13 bases aligning to TRBD2. The trim removed 2 bases at V and 2 bases at J, leaving 3 bases unmatched. Germline values: CDR1 MNHNS, CDR2 SASEGT. This CDR3 is 17 amino acids long. In DNA form, the CDR3 reads TGTGCCAGCAGTGAAAGACTAGCGGGGGGTCCCTACAATGAGCAGTTCTTC. Protein product: CASSERLAGGPYNEQFF.

This chain uses TRBV14 with TRBJ2-2, with 8 bases matching TRBD1. This CDR3 is built from 15 residues. Germline V gives CDR1 SGHDN, CDR2 FVKESK. V lost 3 bases and J lost 4; bases outside the gene matches: 4. The CDR3 bases are TGTGCCAGCAGCCAGAAGACAGGGGCCACCGGGGAGCTGTTTTTT. Translated: CASSQKTGATGELFF.

The chain has TRBV10-3 and TRBJ2-7, with TRBD1 as a possible D gene (6 bases). Trimming pared 4 bases from V and 2 bases from J, leaving 15 bases between. CDR3 length: 15 residues. Germline values: CDR1 ENHRY, CDR2 SYGVKD. The CDR3 nucleotides are TGTGCCATCAGTGCCCTGGACAGCGCTACCTACGAGCAGTACTTC. Translating gives CAISALDSATYEQYF.

Only one count was recorded for this clone. The genes are TRBV6-5 and TRBJ1-4; maybe TRBD1 (5 bases). V lost 5 bases and J lost 8, with 18 bases in between. This CDR3 contains 15 residues. The germline V gene has CDR1 MNHEY and CDR2 SVGAGI. The CDR3 sequence: CASSPTGSAGEKLFF. In nucleotides, the CDR3 is TGTGCCAGCAGTCCCACCGGGTCGGCAGGGGAAAAACTGTTTTTT.

The chain recombines TRBV7-6 with TRBJ1-5, with 7 bases lining up with TRBD1. From germline, CDR1 is SGHVS and CDR2 FNYEAQ. Trimming took 5 bases from V and 5 from J; bases not matched to a gene: 3. The CDR3 has 13 residues. CDR3 region: CASSRQGDQPQHF. The DNA for the CDR3 is TGTGCCAGCAGCCGACAGGGCGATCAGCCCCAGCATTTT.

This CDR3 reads CSVGQGGYEQYF. DNA for the CDR3: TGCAGCGTCGGACAGGGCGGCTACGAGCAGTACTTC. This chain links TRBV29-1 with TRBJ2-7, with TRBD1 matching over 8 bases. This CDR3 is built from 12 residues. Germline CDR1 is SQVTM and CDR2 is ANQGSEA. J lost 3 bases, V lost 6 bases, and 4 bases had no gene match.

The chain is built from TRBV7-2 and TRBJ2-3, with 7 bases matching TRBD2. The trim removed 5 bases at V and 2 bases at J, leaving 10 bases unmatched. The germline V gene encodes CDR1 SGHTA and CDR2 FQGNSA. This CDR3 spans 16 amino acids. CDR3 nucleotide sequence: TGTGCCAGCAGCCTATGGGCGGGAGTCCCCACAGATACGCAGTATTTT. It specifies CASSLWAGVPTDTQYF.

This clone was seen a single time. The chain uses TRBV2 and TRBJ1-3, with a tentative D call TRBD1 (5 bases). CDR1 is SNHLY and CDR2 is FYNNEI in the germline V gene. V lost 4 bases and J lost 4, with 8 bases in between. This CDR3 has 13 residues. CDR3 in DNA: TGTGCCAGCAGTGGGGGCTTCGGAAACACCATATATTTT. Translated, it gives CASSGGFGNTIYF.

The CDR3 here is CASSPGVQETQYF. CDR3 DNA sequence: TGTGCCAGCTCACCAGGGGTCCAAGAGACCCAGTACTTC. The rearrangement links TRBV18 to TRBJ2-5; D remains unclear. V lost 2 bases and J 1 base, leaving 5 bases between the germline ends. The CDR3 has 13 amino acids. The germline V gene has CDR1 KGHSH and CDR2 LQKENI. The whole variable domain, remainder taken from reference TRBV18 and TRBJ2-5, is NAGVMQNPRHLVRRRGQEARLRCSPMKGHSHVYWYRQLPEEGLKFMVYLQKENIIDESGMPKERFSAEFPKEGPSILRIQQVVRGDSAAYFCASSPGVQETQYFGPGTRLLVL.

The chain links TRBV5-4 to TRBJ1-1; D is ambiguous. There are 13 residues in the CDR3. From germline, CDR1 is SGHNT and CDR2 YYREEE (reference sequence). V was shortened by 4 bases and J by 7 bases, with 14 bases between the two germline ends. The CDR3 here is CASSLETAGEAFF. The DNA of the CDR3 is TGTGCCAGCAGCCTGGAAACAGCCGGTGAAGCTTTCTTT.

The genes are TRBV30 and TRBJ1-6; no reliable D call. With 0 bases removed from V and 5 bases from J, the gap between germline ends came to 5 bases. This CDR3 has 13 residues. Germline-derived CDR1 and CDR2 are GTSNPN and SVGIG (reference sequence). CDR3 sequence reads: CAWSVTDNSPLHF. The CDR3 DNA sequence: TGTGCCTGGAGTGTTACAGATAATTCACCCCTCCACTTT.

J is TRBJ2-3 and V is TRBV7-2, with 9 positions matching TRBD2. Germline CDR1 SGHTA, CDR2 FQGNSA. Trimming at V came to 4 bases and at J to 3 bases, leaving 8 bases not matched to a gene. The CDR3 runs to 16 residues. CDR3 sequence reads: CASSSLGGGETDTQYF. The CDR3 DNA is TGTGCCAGCAGCTCTCTTGGCGGGGGGGAGACAGATACGCAGTATTTT. Supplemented by reference TRBV7-2 and TRBJ2-3, the full variable domain reads GAGVSQSPSNKVTEKGKDVELRCDPISGHTALYWYRQSLGQGLEFLIYFQGNSAPDKSGLPSDRFSAERTGGSVSTLTIQRTQQEDSAVYLCASSSLGGGETDTQYFGPGTRLTVL.

V gene TRBV2 combines with J gene TRBJ2-3; 9 bases align to TRBD1. The CDR3 has 13 amino acids. Germline assignment: CDR1 SNHLY and CDR2 FYNNEI. With 11 bases clipped from V and 6 bases from J, the junction kept 9 bases outside the gene matches. The CDR3 DNA is TGTGCCCGCCGGGGACAGGGTGGTGATACGCAGTATTTT. Translated: CARRGQGGDTQYF.

In its sample, this clone was seen once. This chain links TRBV5-5 with TRBJ2-5; weak D call: TRBD1 (6 bases). The last part of the DNA fits TRBJ2-7 better; the J call may be wrong. Looked up from germline, CDR1 is SGHKS and CDR2 is YYEKEE (reference sequence). The CDR3 is made up of 14 amino acids. CDR3 in amino acids: CASSLPGVSDEQYF. CDR3 DNA: TGTGCCAGCAGCTTGCCAGGGGTGAGCGACGAGCAGTACTTC.

The chain joins TRBV7-8 to TRBJ2-1; D tentatively reads TRBD1 or TRBD2 (5 bases each). V lost 3 bases and J 2 bases, leaving 8 bases between the germline ends. CDR1 and CDR2 (germline): SGHVS, FQNEAQ. The CDR3 covers 14 residues. This CDR3 reads CASSLGEPYNEQFF. The CDR3 nucleotides are TGTGCCAGCAGCTTGGGGGAGCCCTACAATGAGCAGTTCTTC. The full variable domain, with the rest looked up from reference TRBV7-8 and TRBJ2-1, is GAGVSQSPRYKVAKRGQDVALRCDPISGHVSLFWYQQALGQGPEFLTYFQNEAQLDKSGLPSDRFFAERPEGSVSTLKIQRTQQEDSAVYLCASSLGEPYNEQFFGPGTRLTVL.

The V call is TRBV5-4, the J call TRBJ2-7; D remains unclear. With 1 base removed from V and 5 bases from J, the gap between germline ends came to 16 bases. This CDR3 is 15 amino acids long. CDR1 is SGHNT and CDR2 is YYREEE in the germline V gene (reference sequence). In DNA, the CDR3 is TGTGCCAGCAGCTTGTCCCCAGGTATCCCCCACGAGCAGTACTTC. This sequence encodes CASSLSPGIPHEQYF.

The chain joins TRBV11-2 to TRBJ2-3, with 9 bases fitting TRBD2. Germline values: CDR1 SGHAT, CDR2 FQNNGV. V was clipped by 1 base and J by 2 bases; unmatched bases: 4. The CDR3 runs 16 residues. CDR3 in DNA: TGTGCCAGCAGCTTAGGGGCTAGCGGGACCACAGATACGCAGTATTTT. Translated, it gives CASSLGASGTTDTQYF.

The chain is built from TRBV10-1 and TRBJ2-1, with 15 bases fitting TRBD2. Germline V gives CDR1 WNHNN, CDR2 SYGVQD (reference sequence). The CDR3 consists of 18 residues. J lost 1 base, V lost 3 bases, and 4 bases had no gene match. The CDR3 DNA sequence: TGCGCCAGCAGTGATCCGGGACTAGCGGGAGGATCCTACAATGAGCAGTTCTTC. Translation gives CASSDPGLAGGSYNEQFF.

V usage is TRBV6-6 and J usage is TRBJ2-3; D is unclear. This CDR3 is 13 amino acids long. Trimming took 6 bases from V and 4 from J, leaving 11 bases between them. Germline-derived CDR1 and CDR2 are MNHNY and SVGAGI (reference sequence). CDR3 loop: CASRSPQADTQYF. Here the CDR3 DNA reads TGTGCCAGCAGGAGTCCCCAGGCAGATACGCAGTATTTT.

The chain has TRBV11-3 and TRBJ1-4; D uncertain. Germline V CDR1 and CDR2: SGHNT, YENEEA. V lost 1 base to trimming and J lost 6 bases, with 9 bases between them. The CDR3 covers 14 residues. CDR3 loop: CASSLVQSDEKLFF. The CDR3 DNA is TGTGCCAGCAGCTTAGTACAGTCTGATGAAAAACTGTTTTTT.